Listed here are 31 T cell receptor beta chains from one sample, sequenced in a study of shared clonotypes between healthy human individuals. Sequenced by immunoSEQ multiplex PCR; TCRdb stores in-frame clones only, minus some. The sample records approximately 1.9 million clones, about 94% being singletons. Cells designated naive CD8 were CD45RO-negative and were positively selected for CCR7, with terminally differentiated effector memory CD45RA+ cells excluded. The sequencing sample was made of naive CD8+ T cells from PBMCs. These TCRs come from a man between 18 and 35 years old in good health. Some clones in this sample may be carry-over from other donors' samples.

The chain combines TRBV6-1 with TRBJ1-5; D uncertain. The germline V gene has CDR1 MNHNS and CDR2 SASEGT. This CDR3 contains 14 residues. V was pared by 6 bases and J by 6 bases, with 15 bases between. The CDR3 sequence is CASSKLKTVQPQHF. In DNA form, the CDR3 reads TGTGCCAGCAGCAAACTAAAAACAGTTCAGCCCCAGCATTTT.

V and J are TRBV13 and TRBJ2-7, with D uncertain. The CDR3 runs 13 residues. V was cut by 4 bases and J by 1 base, with 8 bases left in between. Germline CDR1 and CDR2: PRHDT and FYEKMQ (reference sequence). CDR3 amino acids: CASSSRPSYEQYF. The DNA of the CDR3 is TGTGCCAGCAGCTCCCGTCCTTCCTACGAGCAGTACTTC.

This chain uses TRBV2 with TRBJ1-5; TRBD1 is a possible D gene (6 bases). This CDR3 is built from 14 residues. The V gene's germline CDR1 is SNHLY and CDR2 FYNNEI. Trimming cost V 3 bases and J 2 bases, with 8 bases left between them. In DNA form, the CDR3 reads TGTGCCAGCAGTGACCGGACAGGCAATCAGCCCCAGCATTTT. The encoded protein is CASSDRTGNQPQHF. Using reference TRBV2 and TRBJ1-5 for the parts outside the CDR3, the full variable domain is EPEVTQTPSHQVTQMGQEVILRCVPISNHLYFYWYRQILGQKVEFLVSFYNNEISEKSEIFDDQFSVERPDGSNFTLKIRSTKLEDSAMYFCASSDRTGNQPQHFGDGTRLSIL.

This clone appeared a few times. The chain couples TRBV2 to TRBJ1-5; tentatively, D is TRBD1 (6 bases). The CDR3 consists of 13 residues. Per the germline V gene, CDR1 is SNHLY and CDR2 is FYNNEI. V gave up 10 bases and J gave up 1 base, with 11 bases separating them. The CDR3 DNA reads as TGTGCCACAGTCCAGGGGAGCAATCAGCCCCAGCATTTT. Residues: CATVQGSNQPQHF.

V usage is TRBV9 and J usage is TRBJ2-7; 13 bases are shared with TRBD2. Germline CDR1 and CDR2: SGDLS and YYNGEE. The CDR3 contains 15 residues. The ends lost 4 bases at V and 4 bases at J; junction bases unmatched: 5. DNA for the CDR3: TGTGCCAGCAGCCCTGAACTAGCGGGAGGGTACGAGCAGTACTTC. Encoded protein: CASSPELAGGYEQYF.

On this clone: Distinct nucleotide sequences in the sample also encode this CDR3. The J gene is TRBJ2-7, the V gene TRBV9; 10 bases match TRBD1. The length of the CDR3 is 15 residues. The germline CDR1 and CDR2 sequences are SGDLS and YYNGEE. The V segment lost 3 bases and the J segment 1 base; nucleotides outside the gene matches: 4. CDR3 sequence (DNA): TGTGCCAGCAGCGGGGGACAGGGGCTTTCCTACGAGCAGTACTTC. It specifies CASSGGQGLSYEQYF.

The chain has TRBV27 and TRBJ2-7, with 13 bases fitting TRBD2. CDR1 and CDR2 (germline): MNHEY, SMNVEV (reference sequence). This CDR3 is built from 14 residues. With 6 bases clipped from V and 4 bases from J, the junction kept 3 bases outside the gene matches. The CDR3 nucleotides read TGTGCCAGCAGGACTAGCGGGAGGTTGTACGAGCAGTACTTC. Its protein product is CASRTSGRLYEQYF.

This clone was recorded once. The sample contains more than one DNA sequence encoding this CDR3. The genes are TRBV13 and TRBJ2-5; D not resolved. Germline loops: CDR1 PRHDT, CDR2 FYEKMQ (reference sequence). The CDR3 is made up of 13 amino acids. Trimming stripped 0 bases from V and 4 bases from J, with 6 bases between. The CDR3 loop reads CASSLGEGETQYF. Written as DNA, the CDR3 is TGTGCCAGCAGCTTAGGTGAAGGAGAGACCCAGTACTTC.

In DNA form, the CDR3 reads TGTGCCAGCAGCTTAGATTTGAGACTACCCTACGAGCAGTACTTC. It is translated as CASSLDLRLPYEQYF. This rearrangement joins TRBV11-2 to TRBJ2-7; D might be TRBD2 (5 bases). Trimming removed 0 bases from V and 2 bases from J, with 11 bases in between. Germline V gives CDR1 SGHAT, CDR2 FQNNGV. The CDR3 consists of 15 residues. The complete variable domain, with remaining parts taken from reference TRBV11-2 and TRBJ2-7, reads EAGVAQSPRYKIIEKRQSVAFWCNPISGHATLYWYQQILGQGPKLLIQFQNNGVVDDSQLPKDRFSAERLKGVDSTLKIQPAKLEDSAVYLCASSLDLRLPYEQYFGPGTRLTVT.

The chain couples TRBV11-2 to TRBJ2-7, with 9 bases identical to TRBD2. This CDR3 has 16 amino acids. V trimming: 3 bases; J trimming: 2 bases; junction bases outside the gene matches: 8. The germline gives CDR1 SGHAT, CDR2 FQNNGV. CDR3 region: CASSFPGLAGAYEQYF. As DNA, the CDR3 is TGTGCCAGCAGCTTCCCCGGCTTAGCGGGAGCCTACGAGCAGTACTTC.

V gene TRBV27 combines with J gene TRBJ2-3; 13 bases are a match to TRBD2. There are 17 residues in the CDR3. The junction had 6 bases not matched to a gene; V was cut back by 3 bases and J by 3 bases. Germline V gives CDR1 MNHEY, CDR2 SMNVEV (reference sequence). CDR3 protein: CASSFELAGGPTDTQYF. The CDR3 DNA follows: TGTGCCAGCAGTTTCGAACTAGCGGGAGGGCCAACAGATACGCAGTATTTT.

The chain joins TRBV6-6 to TRBJ1-1; possibly TRBD1 for D (5 bases). The V gene's germline CDR1 is MNHNY and CDR2 SVGAGI (reference sequence). V was shortened by 4 bases and J by 1 base, with 13 bases between the two germline ends. This CDR3 is 15 amino acids long. The CDR3 sequence: CASSLTWGGNTEAFF. The DNA for the CDR3 is TGTGCCAGCAGTTTAACCTGGGGCGGGAACACTGAAGCTTTCTTT.

V and J are TRBV5-6 and TRBJ1-1; perhaps TRBD1 as D (5 bases). Germline V gives CDR1 SGHDT, CDR2 YYEEEE. The ends were cut back, 1 base at V and 4 bases at J, with 17 bases in the middle. CDR3 length: 16 residues. CDR3 region: CASSLRGVTGVTEAFF. In DNA form, the CDR3 reads TGTGCCAGCAGCTTGAGAGGGGTCACCGGGGTCACTGAAGCTTTCTTT.

V and J are TRBV19 and TRBJ1-2, with TRBD1 as a possible D gene (5 bases). Germline CDR1 and CDR2: LNHDA and SQIVND (reference sequence). The CDR3 extends over 17 amino acids. Trimming pared 6 bases from V and 2 bases from J, leaving 22 bases between. CDR3 DNA sequence: TGTGCCAGTAGACCCTTTCCCTCCGGGGCCACCAACTATGGCTACACCTTC. It specifies CASRPFPSGATNYGYTF.

V and J are TRBV7-3 and TRBJ2-7, with unresolved D. The CDR3 is 13 amino acids. The ends were cut back, 2 bases at V and 13 bases at J, with 18 bases in the middle. Per the germline V gene, CDR1 is SGHTA and CDR2 is FQGTGA. The CDR3 region has the DNA TGTGCCAGCAGCTTATCCGAGTCGTTTAATTCATACTTC. Amino acids: CASSLSESFNSYF.

The V call is TRBV14, the J call TRBJ1-3; no firm D call. This CDR3 contains 11 residues. With 10 bases removed from V and 2 bases from J, the gap between germline ends came to 6 bases. Germline CDR1 is SGHDN and CDR2 is FVKESK. This chain's CDR3 is CATRAGNTIYF. Here the CDR3 DNA reads TGTGCCACCCGGGCTGGAAACACCATATATTTT.

Concerning this clone: At the DNA level, this CDR3 is encoded by other sequences in the same sample as well. The gene calls are TRBV9 and TRBJ2-7; possibly TRBD1 for D (6 bases). Germline lookup yields CDR1 SGDLS and CDR2 YYNGEE. V shed 0 bases and J shed 2 bases, with 9 bases lying between them. The CDR3 totals 14 residues. The CDR3 region has the DNA TGTGCCAGCAGCGTAGCTGCAGGGGCCTACGAGCAGTACTTC. The encoded protein is CASSVAAGAYEQYF. The full variable domain, rest sourced from reference TRBV9 and TRBJ2-7, is DSGVTQTPKHLITATGQRVTLRCSPRSGDLSVYWYQQSLDQGLQFLIQYYNGEERAKGNILERFSAQQFPDLHSELNLSSLELGDSALYFCASSVAAGAYEQYFGPGTRLTVT.

The rearrangement uses TRBV18 and TRBJ2-7; 7 positions match TRBD2. V shed 3 bases, J shed 4 bases, and the junction held 15 bases outside the gene matches. Per the germline V gene, CDR1 is KGHSH and CDR2 is LQKENI. CDR3 length: 17 residues. This chain's CDR3 is CASSPPRVWREKYEQYF. In DNA, the CDR3 is TGTGCCAGCTCACCCCCTAGGGTTTGGCGGGAGAAGTACGAGCAGTACTTC.

The rearrangement links TRBV5-6 to TRBJ2-7, with D unclear. V dropped 4 bases and J dropped 3 bases, with 8 bases sitting between them. Germline assignment: CDR1 SGHDT and CDR2 YYEEEE. This CDR3 is built from 12 residues. In DNA, the CDR3 is TGTGCCAGCAGCCAGAGCAACTACGAGCAGTACTTC. Translated, it gives CASSQSNYEQYF. The full variable domain, completed using reference TRBV5-6 and TRBJ2-7, is DAGVTQSPTHLIKTRGQQVTLRCSPKSGHDTVSWYQQALGQGPQFIFQYYEEEERQRGNFPDRFSGHQFPNYSSELNVNALLLGDSALYLCASSQSNYEQYFGPGTRLTVT.

The chain couples TRBV7-9 to TRBJ2-7, with 10 bases fitting TRBD2. The germline V gene encodes CDR1 SEHNR and CDR2 FQNEAQ (reference sequence). Trimming removed 3 bases from V and 7 bases from J; junction bases left unmatched: 6. The CDR3 contains 14 residues. CDR3 DNA: TGTGCCAGCAGCTTCGGGATAGCGGGAGGTGAGCAGTACTTC. Amino acid sequence: CASSFGIAGGEQYF.

The chain employs TRBV4-3 and TRBJ2-3; 13 bases match TRBD2. Germline V lookup: CDR1 LGHNA, CDR2 YSLEER. V was pared by 2 bases and J by 3 bases, with 2 bases of the junction left unmatched. This CDR3 has 16 residues. CDR3 DNA: TGCGCCAGCAGCCAAAGGACTAGCGGGAGAACAGATACGCAGTATTTT. This gives the protein CASSQRTSGRTDTQYF.

The chain links TRBV27 to TRBJ1-1; 7 nucleotides match TRBD1. Germline assignment: CDR1 MNHEY and CDR2 SMNVEV (reference sequence). CDR3 size: 14 residues. The V segment lost 8 bases and the J segment 5 bases; nucleotides outside the gene matches: 11. DNA of the CDR3: TGTGCCAGCGCCATCGTTCCGGGACAGACTGAAGCTTTCTTT. This sequence encodes CASAIVPGQTEAFF.

V is TRBV5-4 and J is TRBJ1-2; a possible D gene is TRBD1 (6 bases). From germline, CDR1 is SGHNT and CDR2 YYREEE (reference sequence). The CDR3 runs 13 residues. Trimming stripped 0 bases from V and 4 bases from J, with 7 bases between. As DNA, the CDR3 is TGTGCCAGCAGCTTGGACAGGGCCTATGGCTACACCTTC. It encodes CASSLDRAYGYTF.

V usage is TRBV9 and J usage is TRBJ2-3; the D gene is possibly TRBD2 (7 bases). The V gene's germline CDR1 is SGDLS and CDR2 YYNGEE. This CDR3 is built from 18 residues. V gave up 3 bases and J gave up 3 bases, with 23 bases separating them. The CDR3 bases are TGTGCCAGCAGCGCCACCTTGGGGGGGCTTATGACTACAGATACGCAGTATTTT. Residues: CASSATLGGLMTTDTQYF.

The chain is built from TRBV29-1 and TRBJ1-2, with D hard to call. The CDR3 runs 12 residues. Germline values: CDR1 SQVTM, CDR2 ANQGSEA. V was pared by 7 bases and J by 8 bases, with 17 bases between. The chain's CDR3 is CSALEGIRGYTF. CDR3 sequence (DNA): TGCAGCGCTCTTGAGGGAATCAGGGGCTACACCTTC.

Points on this clone: This sample includes further DNA sequences coding for the same CDR3. The V call is TRBV5-1, the J call TRBJ1-1; possibly TRBD1 for D (5 bases). With 3 bases removed from V and 1 base from J, the gap between germline ends came to 7 bases. CDR1 is SGHRS and CDR2 is YFSETQ in the germline V gene. The CDR3 contains 13 residues. The CDR3 nucleotides are TGCGCCAGCAGCTCGGGGCGGAACACTGAAGCTTTCTTT. Translation gives CASSSGRNTEAFF.

The gene calls are TRBV6-5 and TRBJ2-5, with TRBD2 matching over 9 bases. The DNA end favors TRBJ2-7, so the J call may be wrong. Looked up from germline, CDR1 is MNHEY and CDR2 is SVGAGI. This CDR3 region has 16 residues. CDR3 in DNA: TGTGCCAGCAGTTACTCGGCTAGCGGGAATTATTACGAGCAGTACTTC. Amino acids: CASSYSASGNYYEQYF.

V gene TRBV11-2 combines with J gene TRBJ2-3; 10 bases agree with TRBD2. Germline V gives CDR1 SGHAT, CDR2 FQNNGV. CDR3 length equals 16 residues. V lost 1 base, J lost 3 bases, and 4 bases stayed unmatched. DNA of the CDR3: TGTGCCAGCAGCTTAGGTCTAGCGGGAGATACAGATACGCAGTATTTT. Amino acid sequence: CASSLGLAGDTDTQYF.

CDR3 sequence reads: CASSKDLTTTAGDEQYF. As DNA, the CDR3 is TGTGCCAGTAGTAAGGACCTCACAACTACAGCGGGAGACGAGCAGTACTTC. The rearrangement uses TRBV19 and TRBJ2-7, with 8 positions matching TRBD2. Germline CDR1 LNHDA, CDR2 SQIVND (reference sequence). J lost 5 bases, V lost 4 bases, and 16 bases had no gene match. This CDR3 has 17 residues.

The V and J genes are TRBV15 and TRBJ1-1; no definite D call. Trimming shortened V by 1 base and J by 0 bases, and 3 bases separated the two germline ends. Germline V gives CDR1 LNHNV, CDR2 YYDKDF (reference sequence). CDR3 length: 13 residues. CDR3 loop: CATSRVLNTEAFF. The CDR3 bases are TGTGCCACCAGCAGAGTGCTGAACACTGAAGCTTTCTTT.

The gene calls are TRBV19 and TRBJ2-1; TRBD2 matches 7 bases. This CDR3 has 12 amino acids. V shed 7 bases and J 4 bases; nucleotides not matched to a gene: 1. Germline V gene lookup returns CDR1 LNHDA and CDR2 SQIVND (reference sequence). CDR3 nucleotides: TGTGCCAGTACCGGGGGGTACAATGAGCAGTTCTTC. Protein: CASTGGYNEQFF.